Presented here are 20 T cell receptor beta chains from one specimen sequenced in a study of shared clonotypes between healthy human individuals. Generated by immunoSEQ multiplex PCR, the TCRdb table keeps only in-frame clones and is missing some. This sample has 2 million to 3 million clones, with roughly nine tenths found just once. The sequenced sample was naive CD4+ T cells sorted from blood. Subset given: CD45RA+ positively selected. Receptors were obtained from a man between 18 and 29 years old in good health.

The CDR3 sequence: CASSEDWGAGTEAFF. As DNA, the CDR3 is TGTGCCAGCAGTGAAGACTGGGGCGCGGGCACTGAAGCTTTCTTT. V and J are TRBV6-1 and TRBJ1-1; TRBD1 might be the D (5 bases). V was trimmed by 1 base and J by 4 bases, leaving 13 bases between them. Germline lookup yields CDR1 MNHNS and CDR2 SASEGT. This CDR3 is built from 15 residues.

The rearrangement links TRBV6-1 to TRBJ2-7; 7 bases are a match to TRBD1. Germline V gene sequence: CDR1 MNHNS, CDR2 SASEGT. The CDR3 covers 15 residues. Trimming at V came to 7 bases and at J to 1 base, leaving 10 bases not matched to a gene. The CDR3 reads CASIGTGTVSYEQYF. The CDR3 DNA reads TGTGCCAGCATCGGAACTGGGACAGTTTCCTACGAGCAGTACTTC.

The chain couples TRBV27 to TRBJ1-6; D not certain. The CDR3 extends over 13 amino acids. CDR1 MNHEY and CDR2 SMNVEV come from the germline V gene (reference sequence). Deletions cut 5 bases from V and 6 bases from J, with 8 bases between. CDR3 coding DNA: TGTGCCAGCAGTCCAGATATTAATTCACCCCTCCACTTT. Protein sequence: CASSPDINSPLHF.

This clone was seen once. This chain connects TRBV11-1 to TRBJ2-2; no firm D call. Germline V gene data show CDR1 as SGHAT and CDR2 as FQDESV (reference sequence). The CDR3 runs to 13 residues. Trimming removed 3 bases at V and 5 bases at J, with 7 bases between. The CDR3 nucleotides are TGTGCCAGCAGCTTGGGTGAAACCGGGGAGCTGTTTTTT. Translating it yields CASSLGETGELFF.

V gene TRBV28 combines with J gene TRBJ2-7, with D tentatively TRBD1 (6 bases). The V gene's germline CDR1 is MDHEN and CDR2 SYDVKM. This CDR3 comprises 15 residues. Deletions cut 6 bases from V and 3 bases from J, with 18 bases between. The chain's CDR3 is CASSPLLTGRYEQYF. The CDR3 nucleotides are TGTGCCAGCAGCCCGCTACTTACAGGGCGCTACGAGCAGTACTTC.

This sequence joins TRBV7-8 and TRBJ2-1; TRBD2 agrees at 10 bases. The CDR3 has 13 residues. Trimming removed 5 bases from V and 14 bases from J; junction bases left unmatched: 9. CDR1 and CDR2 from the germline V gene are SGHVS and FQNEAQ. CDR3 in DNA: TGTGCCAGCAGCCCCGGGACTAGCGAGAAAAAGTTCTTC. Translation: CASSPGTSEKKFF. The whole variable domain, remainder taken from reference TRBV7-8 and TRBJ2-1, is GAGVSQSPRYKVAKRGQDVALRCDPISGHVSLFWYQQALGQGPEFLTYFQNEAQLDKSGLPSDRFFAERPEGSVSTLKIQRTQQEDSAVYLCASSPGTSEKKFFGPGTRLTVL.

The V and J genes are TRBV6-1 and TRBJ1-2; D is uncertain. Trimming stripped 7 bases from V and 3 bases from J, with 12 bases between. The CDR3 covers 13 residues. Germline CDR1 reads MNHNS; CDR2 reads SASEGT. Written as DNA, the CDR3 is TGTGCCAGCATTCGGGTGTGGGACTATGGCTACACCTTC. Amino acid sequence: CASIRVWDYGYTF.

This chain uses TRBV27 with TRBJ1-2, with 11 nucleotides matching TRBD1. The CDR3 has 16 residues. Germline CDR1 reads MNHEY; CDR2 reads SMNVEV (reference sequence). The trim removed 8 bases at V and 5 bases at J, leaving 13 bases unmatched. The CDR3 DNA sequence: TGTGCCAGCTCCGACCGTGGGACAGGGGGGGGGTATGGCTACACCTTC. Its protein is CASSDRGTGGGYGYTF.

A remark on this clone: The junction departs from the called germline gene at one end, perhaps through a read error. The J gene is TRBJ2-5, the V gene TRBV6-6, with D hard to call. The CDR3 covers 12 residues. The germline V gene encodes CDR1 MNHNY and CDR2 SVGAGI (reference sequence). The CDR3 nucleotides are TGTGCCAGCAGTCAAATGGTAGAGGCCCAGTACTTC. This translates into CASSQMVEAQYF.

This clone was seen a handful of times. The chain uses TRBV4-1 and TRBJ1-4; perhaps TRBD1 as D (5 bases). The CDR3 has 15 amino acids. Germline V gives CDR1 MGHRA, CDR2 YSYEKL. The germline V and J ends were trimmed by 1 base and 6 bases, with 12 bases remaining between them. CDR3 in amino acids: CASSQVNRIDEKLFF. The CDR3 nucleotides are TGCGCCAGCAGCCAAGTCAACAGGATTGATGAAAAACTGTTTTTT.

This chain links TRBV7-2 with TRBJ2-1; 10 bases fit TRBD2. The CDR3 has 16 residues. CDR1 SGHTA and CDR2 FQGNSA come from the germline V gene. V gave up 3 bases and J gave up 8 bases; unmatched junction bases: 10. The chain's CDR3 is CASSFKGGLARDEQFF. The CDR3 region has the DNA TGTGCCAGCAGCTTTAAAGGGGGACTAGCGAGGGATGAGCAGTTCTTC.

This clone was observed a few times. This CDR3 is also generated by other DNA sequences in the sample. V gene TRBV9 combines with J gene TRBJ1-1; D unclear. Germline V gene lookup returns CDR1 SGDLS and CDR2 YYNGEE. This CDR3 contains 13 residues. V lost 0 bases to trimming and J lost 4 bases, with 7 bases between them. The CDR3 reads CASSVGRVTEAFF. The DNA for the CDR3 is TGTGCCAGCAGCGTAGGGAGAGTCACTGAAGCTTTCTTT.

The chain joins TRBV5-6 to TRBJ2-5, with 11 bases matching TRBD2. The germline V gene has CDR1 SGHDT and CDR2 YYEEEE. With 0 bases clipped from V and 2 bases from J, the junction kept 3 bases outside the gene matches. This CDR3 region has 16 residues. For the CDR3, the DNA is TGTGCCAGCAGCTTGGGGGTAGCGGGAGGGCAAGAGACCCAGTACTTC. Translation gives CASSLGVAGGQETQYF.

This clone turned up a few times. This chain links TRBV19 with TRBJ1-1; no definite D call. Germline V lookup: CDR1 LNHDA, CDR2 SQIVND (reference sequence). V was shortened by 4 bases and J by 4 bases, with 10 bases between the two germline ends. The CDR3 length is 13 residues. The CDR3 nucleotides are TGTGCCAGTAGTACCACTCTGGTCACTGAAGCTTTCTTT. Residues: CASSTTLVTEAFF.

The genes are TRBV19 and TRBJ1-2; TRBD1 aligns across 9 bases. From germline, CDR1 is LNHDA and CDR2 SQIVND (reference sequence). V lost 3 bases and J lost 7; bases outside the gene matches: 6. The CDR3 consists of 14 residues. CDR3 region: CASSMNRGQSGYTF. The DNA of the CDR3 is TGTGCCAGTAGTATGAACAGGGGGCAGTCTGGCTACACCTTC.

The rearrangement uses TRBV11-2 and TRBJ2-3; TRBD1 matches 8 bases. The junction had 2 bases not matched to a gene; V was cut back by 1 base and J by 2 bases. The germline gives CDR1 SGHAT, CDR2 FQNNGV. There are 15 residues in the CDR3. CDR3 region: CASSLGQGYTDTQYF. In nucleotides, the CDR3 is TGTGCCAGCAGCTTAGGACAGGGGTACACAGATACGCAGTATTTT.

The chain employs TRBV7-2 and TRBJ2-3, with a tentative D call TRBD1 (6 bases). V shed 2 bases and J shed 4 bases, with 16 bases lying between them. Germline V gene data show CDR1 as SGHTA and CDR2 as FQGNSA. This CDR3 has 16 residues. CDR3 region: CASSLMGASHADTQYF. CDR3 in DNA: TGTGCCAGCAGCTTAATGGGGGCTTCCCACGCAGATACGCAGTATTTT.

The gene calls are TRBV5-1 and TRBJ2-3, with 10 bases that match TRBD1. The CDR3 sequence is 17 residues long. Germline lookup yields CDR1 SGHRS and CDR2 YFSETQ. The V segment lost 4 bases and the J segment 3 bases; nucleotides outside the gene matches: 11. The chain's CDR3 is CASSLGGTGERTDTQYF. The CDR3 bases are TGCGCCAGCAGCCTCGGCGGGACAGGGGAGAGAACAGATACGCAGTATTTT.

The chain is built from TRBV11-2 and TRBJ1-4; 8 nucleotides line up with TRBD1. The V and J ends lost 5 bases and 8 bases, in that order; junction bases with no gene match: 13. The CDR3 has 16 amino acids. The germline V gene has CDR1 SGHAT and CDR2 FQNNGV. The CDR3 reads CASSPRVRGLVEKLFF. CDR3 in DNA: TGTGCCAGCAGCCCGCGAGTCAGGGGGCTTGTGGAAAAACTGTTTTTT. The whole variable domain, filled in from reference TRBV11-2 and TRBJ1-4, reads EAGVAQSPRYKIIEKRQSVAFWCNPISGHATLYWYQQILGQGPKLLIQFQNNGVVDDSQLPKDRFSAERLKGVDSTLKIQPAKLEDSAVYLCASSPRVRGLVEKLFFGSGTQLSVL.

The genes are TRBV11-2 and TRBJ1-2; TRBD1 agrees at 12 bases. CDR3 length: 15 residues. The V segment lost 5 bases and the J segment 8 bases; nucleotides outside the gene matches: 9. Germline CDR1 is SGHAT and CDR2 is FQNNGV. CDR3 DNA: TGTGCCAGCAGCGGGACAGGGGGCGAAAAAAAGGGCTACACCTTC. It translates to CASSGTGGEKKGYTF.